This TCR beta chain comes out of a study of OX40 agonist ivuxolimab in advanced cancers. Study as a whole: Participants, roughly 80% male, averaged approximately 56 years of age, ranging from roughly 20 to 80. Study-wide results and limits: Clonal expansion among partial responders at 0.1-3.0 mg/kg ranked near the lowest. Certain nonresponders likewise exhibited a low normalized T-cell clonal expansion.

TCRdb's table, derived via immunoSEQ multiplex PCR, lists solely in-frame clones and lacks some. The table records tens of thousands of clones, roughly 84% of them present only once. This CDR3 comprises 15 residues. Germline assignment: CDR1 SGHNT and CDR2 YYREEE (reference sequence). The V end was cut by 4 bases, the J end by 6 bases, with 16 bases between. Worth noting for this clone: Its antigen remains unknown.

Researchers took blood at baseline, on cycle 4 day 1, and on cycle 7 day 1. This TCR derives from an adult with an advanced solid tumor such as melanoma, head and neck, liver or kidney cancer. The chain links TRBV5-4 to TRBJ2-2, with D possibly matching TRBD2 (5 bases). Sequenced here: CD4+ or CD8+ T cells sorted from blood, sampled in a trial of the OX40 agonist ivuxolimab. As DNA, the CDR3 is TGTGCCAGCAGCCCTGTTGGAGGTCGGCCCGGGGAGCTGTTTTTT. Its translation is CASSPVGGRPGELFF.